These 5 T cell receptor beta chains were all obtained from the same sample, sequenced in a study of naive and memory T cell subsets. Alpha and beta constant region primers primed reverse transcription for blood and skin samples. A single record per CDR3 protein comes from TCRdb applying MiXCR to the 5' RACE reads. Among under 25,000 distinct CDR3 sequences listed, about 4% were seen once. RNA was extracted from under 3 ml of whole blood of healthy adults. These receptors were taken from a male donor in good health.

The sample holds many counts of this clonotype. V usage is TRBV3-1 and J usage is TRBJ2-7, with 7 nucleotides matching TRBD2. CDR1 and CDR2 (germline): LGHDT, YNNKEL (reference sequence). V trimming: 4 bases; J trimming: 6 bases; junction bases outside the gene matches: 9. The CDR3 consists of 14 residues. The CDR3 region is CASSRGREGLEQYF. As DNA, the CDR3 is TGTGCCAGCAGCCGAGGGAGGGAGGGCCTCGAGCAGTACTTC.

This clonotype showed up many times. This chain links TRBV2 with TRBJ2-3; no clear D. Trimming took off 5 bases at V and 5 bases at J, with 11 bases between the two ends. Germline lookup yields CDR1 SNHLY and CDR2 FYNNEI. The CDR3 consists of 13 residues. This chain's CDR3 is CASSTPGLDTQYF. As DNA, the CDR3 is TGTGCCAGCAGTACCCCCGGGTTAGATACGCAGTATTTT. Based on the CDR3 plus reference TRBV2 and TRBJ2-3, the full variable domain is EPEVTQTPSHQVTQMGQEVILRCVPISNHLYFYWYRQILGQKVEFLVSFYNNEISEKSEIFDDQFSVERPDGSNFTLKIRSTKLEDSAMYFCASSTPGLDTQYFGPGTRLTVL.

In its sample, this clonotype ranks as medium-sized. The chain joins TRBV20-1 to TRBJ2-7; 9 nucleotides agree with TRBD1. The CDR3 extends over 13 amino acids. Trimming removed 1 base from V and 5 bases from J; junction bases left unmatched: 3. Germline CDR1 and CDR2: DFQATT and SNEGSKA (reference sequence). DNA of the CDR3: TGCAGTGCTAGAGGGACAGGGGACGACGAGCAGTACTTC. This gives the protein CSARGTGDDEQYF.

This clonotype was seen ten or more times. The CDR3 coding sequence is TGTGCCAGCAGCGTTCAGGGATACACTGAAGCTTTCTTT. Translating gives CASSVQGYTEAFF. The chain uses TRBV7-6 and TRBJ1-1; the D gene is possibly TRBD1 (5 bases). There are 13 residues in the CDR3. Germline V gene lookup returns CDR1 SGHVS and CDR2 FNYEAQ. Trimming shortened V by 5 bases and J by 3 bases, and 10 bases separated the two germline ends.

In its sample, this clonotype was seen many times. This chain's CDR3 is CASNKIVTSGANVLTF. The DNA for the CDR3 is TGTGCCAGCAATAAAATCGTCACCTCTGGGGCCAACGTCCTGACTTTC. The chain carries TRBV28 and TRBJ2-6; no firm D call. CDR1 MDHEN and CDR2 SYDVKM come from the germline V gene. The V end lost 7 bases, the J end lost 0 bases, and 13 bases lay between the germline ends. The CDR3 totals 16 residues.